The text below deals with one TCR beta chain. Its antigen is undetermined. This record belongs to a study of CD8+CD57+ T cells in acquired aplastic anemia. About the research overall: Sorted CD4+ and CD8+ cells gave an average of approximately 3 ug of DNA. Findings and caveats of the study: Overlapping CD8+ CDR3 repertoires of patients and controls contained some 27 shared sequences.

This CDR3 has 13 amino acids. V was cut by 5 bases and J by 7 bases, with 14 bases left in between. Per the germline V gene, CDR1 is SGHTA and CDR2 is FQGNSA. Profiling that covered TCR beta VDJ and CDR3 relied on genomic DNA as its template. TCRdb used MiXCR to reprocess the reads, holding one entry per CDR3 protein. This sample has more than 100,000 distinct CDR3 sequences; about 48% occur once, and the top ten carry about 2.3%. The rearrangement uses TRBV7-2 and TRBJ2-5, with D possibly being TRBD1 or TRBD2 (7 bases each). The source is a human donor in good health, serving as a control. The source material was sorted CD4+, CD8+, or CD8+CD57+ T cells (not recorded which) from PBMCs. CDR3 region: CASSPGGGGTQYF. The DNA of the CDR3 is TGTGCCAGCAGCCCAGGGGGGGGCGGGACCCAGTACTTC.